This T cell receptor (beta chain) was profiled in a study of OX40 agonist ivuxolimab in advanced cancers. Study-level information: Recorded diagnoses for dose-escalation patients were hepatocellular carcinoma, melanoma, renal cell or head and neck cancer. Study-wide results and limits: Expanded peripheral T cell antigen specificity was not determined. By week 6 at 0.1 to 3.0 mg/kg, blood CD4+ and CD8+ T cells had expanded clonally.

The data were produced by immunoSEQ multiplex PCR, yet TCRdb's version contains in-frame clones alone and is incomplete. The sample carries around 26,000 clones, around 81% recorded once. About this clone: Its antigen is not known.

Trimming shortened V by 5 bases and J by 1 base, and 17 bases separated the two germline ends. Germline CDR1 reads SEHNR; CDR2 reads FQNEAQ (reference sequence). This CDR3 comprises 17 residues. Sequences were derived from CD4+ or CD8+ T cells sorted from blood, sampled in a trial of the OX40 agonist ivuxolimab. This TCR was sampled from an adult with an advanced solid tumor such as melanoma, head and neck, liver or kidney cancer. The J gene is TRBJ2-2, the V gene TRBV7-9; tentative D call: TRBD1 (6 bases). The CDR3 coding sequence is TGTGCCAGCAGCCCCGGGTGGCAGGGGAGGAACACCGGGGAGCTGTTTTTT. Protein sequence: CASSPGWQGRNTGELFF.